These T cell receptor beta chains were read from a single sample in a study of T cell changes during pregnancy in multiple sclerosis. Profiling relied on immunoSEQ multiplex PCR, and the TCRdb table lists in-frame clones only, not all of them. The sample yields under 70,000 clones, approximately 91% seen once. Sequences were derived from CD4+ T cells from peripheral blood mononuclear cells, sampled in the first trimester of pregnancy. The receptors originated from a female donor with multiple sclerosis, enrolled in a pregnancy study. Each CDR3 is given with its conserved first and last residue. A D gene is named only where the DNA matches it firmly.

J gene	V gene	D gene	CDR3 protein	CDR3 DNA
TRBJ2-7	TRBV5-5	TRBD1	CASRISNRGYEQYF	TGTGCCAGCAGAATCTCAAACAGGGGCTACGAGCAGTACTTC
TRBJ2-7	TRBV6-5	TRBD1	CARRPPGQDTYEQYF	TGTGCCAGAAGACCCCCGGGACAGGATACCTACGAGCAGTACTTC
TRBJ2-3	TRBV7-9	-	CASSPKSFPTDTQYF	TGTGCCAGCAGCCCTAAGTCCTTCCCCACAGATACGCAGTATTTT
TRBJ2-1	TRBV27	TRBD1	CASRLRPGQGGYSEQFF	TGTGCCAGCAGGCTACGTCCGGGACAGGGGGGTTATAGTGAGCAGTTCTTC
TRBJ1-5	TRBV9	TRBD1	CASSVGPRDSLNQPQHF	TGTGCCAGCAGCGTAGGTCCCCGGGACAGCCTCAATCAGCCCCAGCATTTT
TRBJ1-1	TRBV7-2	TRBD1	CASSSRWGLTGIRSEAFF	TGTGCCAGCAGCTCCCGTTGGGGCCTGACAGGGATCCGCTCTGAAGCTTTCTTT
TRBJ1-2	TRBV5-5	-	CASTRLGANYGYTF	TGTGCCAGCACCCGTCTCGGGGCTAACTATGGCTACACCTTC
TRBJ2-3	TRBV7-3	-	CASSLRQSTDTQYF	TGTGCCAGCAGCTTGAGACAGTCCACAGATACGCAGTATTTT
TRBJ2-3	TRBV11-2	-	CASSPLASHTQYF	TGTGCCAGCAGCCCCTTAGCGTCACATACGCAGTATTTT
TRBJ2-2	TRBV7-6	-	CASSLQSPANTGELFF	TGTGCCAGCAGCTTACAATCTCCGGCGAACACCGGGGAGCTGTTTTTT
TRBJ1-1	TRBV7-2	-	CASSARPQNTEAFF	TGTGCCAGCAGCGCCCGCCCACAGAACACTGAAGCTTTCTTT